This is a list of T cell receptor beta chains from one sample in a study of T cell responses to AZD1222 COVID-19 vaccine. The protocol was immunoSEQ multiplex PCR, while the TCRdb copy is restricted to in-frame clones and leaves out a portion. This repertoire shows about 120,000 clones, 90% to 95% found once; its top ten account for 5%. Sequenced here: peripheral blood, sampled 28 days after the second AZD1222 dose. All receptors come from an adult who received the AZD1222 COVID-19 vaccine. The CDR3 runs from the conserved cysteine through the conserved F or W. The D gene is left open where the match is weak. Clone size, where shown, is once, few, many, or a class for clones that have expanded.

j_gene: TRBJ1-2; d_gene: .; v_gene: TRBV4-3; abundance: once; CDR3nt: TGCGCCAGCAGCCGTTCAAGGGTTGAGGGAAACTATGGCTACACCTTC; CDR3aa: CASSRSRVEGNYGYTF
j_gene: TRBJ2-1; d_gene: TRBD2; v_gene: TRBV20-1; abundance: .; CDR3nt: TGCAGTGCTAGTACGGCGGGAGCTGGACACAATGAGCAGTTCTTC; CDR3aa: CSASTAGAGHNEQFF
j_gene: TRBJ2-5; d_gene: .; v_gene: TRBV6-2/TRBV6-3; abundance: .; CDR3nt: TGTGCCAGCAGCAAAAACTACGGAGAGACCCAGTACTTC; CDR3aa: CASSKNYGETQYF
j_gene: TRBJ2-1; d_gene: TRBD1; v_gene: TRBV7-2; abundance: .; CDR3nt: TGTGCCAGCAGCTTAGGTGACAGGGGGCTGAATGAGCAGTTCTTC; CDR3aa: CASSLGDRGLNEQFF
j_gene: TRBJ2-1; d_gene: TRBD1; v_gene: TRBV5-1; abundance: .; CDR3nt: TGCGCCAGCAGCACAGACAGGGGTGAGAATGAGCAGTTCTTC; CDR3aa: CASSTDRGENEQFF
j_gene: TRBJ2-2; d_gene: .; v_gene: TRBV7-9; abundance: .; CDR3nt: TGTGCCAGCAGCCGTCTAGCGATAAAGAACACCGGGGAGCTGTTTTTT; CDR3aa: CASSRLAIKNTGELFF
j_gene: TRBJ1-1; d_gene: .; v_gene: TRBV7-8; abundance: .; CDR3nt: TGTGCCAGCAGCTTAACGTGGGCCCCCCGTAGTGGCACTGAAGCTTTCTTT; CDR3aa: CASSLTWAPRSGTEAFF
j_gene: TRBJ1-4; d_gene: .; v_gene: TRBV7-2; abundance: .; CDR3nt: TGTGCCAGCAGCCGGAGGGTGGGTGAAAAACTGTTTTTT; CDR3aa: CASSRRVGEKLFF
j_gene: TRBJ2-1; d_gene: .; v_gene: TRBV18; abundance: .; CDR3nt: TGTGCCAGCTCCTCCATCGCTAGCGTCCTGAGCTCCTACAATGAGCAGTTCTTC; CDR3aa: CASSSIASVLSSYNEQFF
j_gene: TRBJ1-1; d_gene: .; v_gene: TRBV19; abundance: .; CDR3nt: TGTGCCACCAGGCGCGGGCCGGACACTGAAGCTTTCTTT; CDR3aa: CATRRGPDTEAFF
j_gene: TRBJ2-3; d_gene: TRBD2; v_gene: TRBV5-1; abundance: .; CDR3nt: TGCGCCAGCAGCTTGGTAGCGGGCGGGGATACGCAGTATTTT; CDR3aa: CASSLVAGGDTQYF
j_gene: TRBJ1-2; d_gene: .; v_gene: TRBV5-4; abundance: .; CDR3nt: TGTGCCAGCAGCTTTTTAGGAGGTGGCTACACCTTC; CDR3aa: CASSFLGGGYTF
j_gene: TRBJ2-1; d_gene: TRBD2; v_gene: TRBV9; abundance: .; CDR3nt: TGTGCCAGCAGCGTAGCTGGGCGGGAGGTTATCAATGAGCAGTTCTTC; CDR3aa: CASSVAGREVINEQFF
j_gene: TRBJ2-7; d_gene: TRBD2; v_gene: TRBV3-1/TRBV3-2; abundance: .; CDR3nt: TGTGCCAGCAGCTATGGGAGTCCTAGCGGGAGAGGCACCTACGAGCAGTACTTC; CDR3aa: CASSYGSPSGRGTYEQYF
j_gene: TRBJ2-1; d_gene: .; v_gene: TRBV6-5; abundance: .; CDR3nt: TGTGCCAGCAGTCAGTGGGGTCTTCATACGAATGAGCAGTTCTTC; CDR3aa: CASSQWGLHTNEQFF
j_gene: TRBJ2-3; d_gene: .; v_gene: TRBV5-1; abundance: .; CDR3nt: TGCGCCAGCAGCTTAAGTAGGCCCCCCACAGATACGCAGTATTTT; CDR3aa: CASSLSRPPTDTQYF
j_gene: TRBJ2-5; d_gene: .; v_gene: TRBV15; abundance: .; CDR3nt: TGTGCCACCAGCAGAGGTAGACAGCAAGAGACCCAGTACTTC; CDR3aa: CATSRGRQQETQYF
j_gene: TRBJ2-7; d_gene: .; v_gene: TRBV7-8; abundance: once; CDR3nt: TGTGCCAGCAGCCCCGCGGACTGGCGCTACGAGCAGTACTTC; CDR3aa: CASSPADWRYEQYF
j_gene: TRBJ1-1; d_gene: .; v_gene: TRBV7-3; abundance: .; CDR3nt: TGTGCCAGCAGCCCAACACCGAACACTGAAGCTTTCTTT; CDR3aa: CASSPTPNTEAFF
j_gene: TRBJ2-7; d_gene: .; v_gene: TRBV20-1; abundance: .; CDR3nt: TGCAGTGCCACCTATTCCTACGAGCAGTACTTC; CDR3aa: CSATYSYEQYF
j_gene: TRBJ2-5; d_gene: .; v_gene: TRBV2; abundance: .; CDR3nt: TGTGCCAGCAGTGGCGGAGCGGACTATCAAGAGACCCAGTACTTC; CDR3aa: CASSGGADYQETQYF
j_gene: TRBJ1-5; d_gene: .; v_gene: TRBV6-5; abundance: .; CDR3nt: TGTGCCACCTACGGAAACCTACAGGGTAGGCCCCAGCATTTT; CDR3aa: CATYGNLQGRPQHF
j_gene: TRBJ1-2; d_gene: .; v_gene: TRBV19; abundance: .; CDR3nt: TGTGCCAGTAGTATGATGAGGGGCTATGGCTACACCTTC; CDR3aa: CASSMMRGYGYTF
j_gene: TRBJ1-1; d_gene: .; v_gene: TRBV11-3; abundance: once; CDR3nt: TGTGCCAGCAGTTTGAGTTGGAACACTGAAGCTTTCTTT; CDR3aa: CASSLSWNTEAFF
j_gene: TRBJ2-7; d_gene: TRBD1; v_gene: TRBV7-6; abundance: .; CDR3nt: TGTGCCAGCAGCTCGGGACAGGGTCGCGAGCAGTACTTC; CDR3aa: CASSSGQGREQYF
j_gene: TRBJ1-6; d_gene: .; v_gene: TRBV7-9; abundance: .; CDR3nt: TGTGCCAGCAGGAAGTTCGGGACCTCCTATAATTCACCCCTCCACTTT; CDR3aa: CASRKFGTSYNSPLHF
j_gene: TRBJ2-6; d_gene: .; v_gene: TRBV7-9; abundance: .; CDR3nt: TGTGCCAGCAGCTCCAGGGCCTCTGGGGCCAACGTCCTGACTTTC; CDR3aa: CASSSRASGANVLTF
j_gene: TRBJ1-2; d_gene: .; v_gene: TRBV29-1; abundance: .; CDR3nt: TGCAGCGTTGCGAGGGCGTCGGATGGCTACACCTTC; CDR3aa: CSVARASDGYTF
j_gene: TRBJ1-3; d_gene: TRBD1; v_gene: TRBV18; abundance: .; CDR3nt: TGTGCCAGCTCGCGATCGACAGGGACTGGAAACACCATATATTTT; CDR3aa: CASSRSTGTGNTIYF
j_gene: TRBJ2-7; d_gene: TRBD2; v_gene: TRBV6-5; abundance: .; CDR3nt: TGTGCCAGCAGCCATAGCGGGGGAACCTACGAGCAGTACTTC; CDR3aa: CASSHSGGTYEQYF
j_gene: TRBJ2-2; d_gene: TRBD1; v_gene: TRBV5-1; abundance: .; CDR3nt: TGCGCCAGCAGCCGCATTAGGACCGGGACAGGGAACACCGGGGAGCTGTTTTTT; CDR3aa: CASSRIRTGTGNTGELFF
j_gene: TRBJ1-2; d_gene: .; v_gene: TRBV9; abundance: .; CDR3nt: TGTGCCAGCAGTGCCCCGGTGAGCCGGAGGAGTGGCTACACCTTC; CDR3aa: CASSAPVSRRSGYTF
j_gene: TRBJ1-3; d_gene: .; v_gene: TRBV2; abundance: .; CDR3nt: TGTGCCAGCAGTGTGGGGGGGAACACCATATATTTT; CDR3aa: CASSVGGNTIYF
j_gene: TRBJ2-7; d_gene: TRBD2; v_gene: TRBV11-1; abundance: .; CDR3nt: TGTGCCAGCAGCTTTTCCGGGACTAGCGGGCGGAACGAGCAGTACTTC; CDR3aa: CASSFSGTSGRNEQYF
j_gene: TRBJ2-1; d_gene: .; v_gene: TRBV7-9; abundance: .; CDR3nt: TGTGCCAGCAGCTTAGTAAACCAAGAGAATGAGCAGTTCTTC; CDR3aa: CASSLVNQENEQFF
j_gene: TRBJ2-1; d_gene: TRBD1; v_gene: TRBV2; abundance: .; CDR3nt: TGTGCCAGCCGTCGGGACAGGGGCGTCGAGAATGAGCAGTTCTTC; CDR3aa: CASRRDRGVENEQFF
j_gene: TRBJ2-7; d_gene: .; v_gene: TRBV2; abundance: once; CDR3nt: TGTGCCAGCAGTGAAGCTAGGAGCAGCGAGCAGTACTTC; CDR3aa: CASSEARSSEQYF
j_gene: TRBJ2-7; d_gene: .; v_gene: TRBV12-3/TRBV12-4; abundance: .; CDR3nt: TGTGCCAGCAGTAGCAGGGGGGATGGCGAGCAGTACTTC; CDR3aa: CASSSRGDGEQYF
j_gene: TRBJ1-3; d_gene: .; v_gene: TRBV7-2; abundance: .; CDR3nt: TGTGCCAGCAGCTTAGTGTTTTCTGGAAACACCATATATTTT; CDR3aa: CASSLVFSGNTIYF
j_gene: TRBJ2-5; d_gene: .; v_gene: TRBV7-6; abundance: .; CDR3nt: TGTGCCAGCAGCCGAACAGAGGTTCAGTACCAAGAGACCCAGTACTTC; CDR3aa: CASSRTEVQYQETQYF
j_gene: TRBJ1-2; d_gene: .; v_gene: TRBV30; abundance: .; CDR3nt: TGTGCCTGGAGCCATGGGGCGGGCAGTGGCTACACCTTC; CDR3aa: CAWSHGAGSGYTF
j_gene: TRBJ1-5; d_gene: TRBD1; v_gene: TRBV19; abundance: .; CDR3nt: TGTGCCAGTAGGGGACAGGCTGGGGTTAGCAATCAGCCCCAGCATTTT; CDR3aa: CASRGQAGVSNQPQHF
j_gene: TRBJ2-5; d_gene: TRBD2; v_gene: TRBV3-1/TRBV3-2; abundance: .; CDR3nt: TGTGCCAGCAGCCCTGCCCTGAGCGGGGTGGAGACCCAGTACTTC; CDR3aa: CASSPALSGVETQYF
j_gene: TRBJ1-4; d_gene: .; v_gene: TRBV15; abundance: .; CDR3nt: TGTGCCACCACCTCAAACCGGGAACCTAATGAAAAACTGTTTTTT; CDR3aa: CATTSNREPNEKLFF
j_gene: TRBJ2-2; d_gene: .; v_gene: TRBV30; abundance: .; CDR3nt: TGTGCCTGGAGCCCCCAGTCGACCGGGGAGCTGTTTTTT; CDR3aa: CAWSPQSTGELFF
j_gene: TRBJ2-7; d_gene: .; v_gene: TRBV7-9; abundance: .; CDR3nt: TGTGCCAGCAGCTTAGTAGCCAGTTGGGCCACCTACGAGCAGTACTTC; CDR3aa: CASSLVASWATYEQYF
j_gene: TRBJ2-5; d_gene: TRBD2; v_gene: TRBV3-1/TRBV3-2; abundance: .; CDR3nt: TGTGCCAGCAGCCAAGAAGGGTCGGGCGGGAGTTTGGAGACCCAGTACTTC; CDR3aa: CASSQEGSGGSLETQYF
j_gene: TRBJ2-5; d_gene: .; v_gene: TRBV19; abundance: .; CDR3nt: TGTGCCAGTAGTACAGGGTCCCAAGAGACCCAGTACTTC; CDR3aa: CASSTGSQETQYF
j_gene: TRBJ2-1; d_gene: .; v_gene: TRBV5-6; abundance: .; CDR3nt: TGTGCCAGCAGCTTACGGCTACACAATGAGCAGTTCTTC; CDR3aa: CASSLRLHNEQFF
j_gene: TRBJ2-6; d_gene: .; v_gene: TRBV6-5; abundance: .; CDR3nt: TGTGCCAGCAGTAAGGGGGTCGGGGCCAACGTCCTGACTTTC; CDR3aa: CASSKGVGANVLTF
j_gene: TRBJ2-1; d_gene: TRBD2; v_gene: TRBV29-1; abundance: .; CDR3nt: TGCAGCGTTGATGGTAGTCGCGGGGGGATACAGTTCTTC; CDR3aa: CSVDGSRGGIQFF
j_gene: TRBJ1-2; d_gene: .; v_gene: TRBV11-2; abundance: .; CDR3nt: TGTGCCAGCAGCTTAGATCCACTTTCAAGGAGGGGCTACACCTTC; CDR3aa: CASSLDPLSRRGYTF
j_gene: TRBJ1-6; d_gene: .; v_gene: TRBV12-3/TRBV12-4; abundance: once; CDR3nt: TGTGCCAGCAGTTTCGGGAATTCACCCCTCCACTTT; CDR3aa: CASSFGNSPLHF
j_gene: TRBJ1-1; d_gene: .; v_gene: TRBV12-3/TRBV12-4; abundance: .; CDR3nt: TGTGCCAGCAGCCGCGTAGGGAACACTGAAGCTTTCTTT; CDR3aa: CASSRVGNTEAFF
j_gene: TRBJ2-1; d_gene: TRBD1; v_gene: TRBV4-3; abundance: .; CDR3nt: TGCGCCAGCAGCCTTTCCGGGACAGGGGGCAGTCGGTTCTTC; CDR3aa: CASSLSGTGGSRFF
j_gene: TRBJ1-6; d_gene: .; v_gene: TRBV12-3/TRBV12-4; abundance: .; CDR3nt: TGTGCCAGCAGTCAAGCATCCAATTCACCCCTCCACTTT; CDR3aa: CASSQASNSPLHF
j_gene: TRBJ2-2; d_gene: TRBD2; v_gene: TRBV5-1; abundance: .; CDR3nt: TGCGCCAGCAGCTCTAGCGGGAGTGGAACCGGGGAGCTGTTTTTT; CDR3aa: CASSSSGSGTGELFF